These 13 T cell receptor beta chains originate from one sample sequenced in a study of shared clonotypes between healthy human individuals. The repertoire was sequenced with immunoSEQ multiplex PCR; TCRdb's copy has only in-frame clones and lacks some. Of a few hundred thousand clones listed, about 70% are singletons. Sequencing used memory CD4+ T cells sorted from blood. Indicated subset: CD45RA-negative fraction. The source of these receptors is a man under 40 in good health.

The chain links TRBV5-8 to TRBJ2-7; D gene ambiguous. This CDR3 contains 15 residues. V dropped 2 bases and J dropped 0 bases, with 12 bases sitting between them. From germline, CDR1 is SGHTS and CDR2 YDEGEE. The CDR3 loop reads CASSFRPKASYEQYF. The CDR3, as DNA: TGTGCCAGCAGCTTCCGCCCCAAGGCCTCCTACGAGCAGTACTTC.

The V call is TRBV18, the J call TRBJ2-1; tentative D call: TRBD1 (5 bases). Germline V lookup: CDR1 KGHSH, CDR2 LQKENI. The CDR3 contains 15 residues. V was clipped by 8 bases and J by 0 bases, with 14 bases between them. CDR3 nucleotide sequence: TGTGCCAGCGTACAGGCCCGTAGCTCCTACAATGAGCAGTTCTTC. This translates into CASVQARSSYNEQFF.

The chain combines TRBV11-1 with TRBJ2-7, with D possibly TRBD2 on 5 matching bases. V dropped 3 bases and J dropped 3 bases, with 12 bases sitting between them. Per the germline V gene, CDR1 is SGHAT and CDR2 is FQDESV (reference sequence). This CDR3 is 14 amino acids long. In DNA form, the CDR3 reads TGTGCCAGCAGCTTCGCCGGGGTAAACTACGAGCAGTACTTC. It is translated as CASSFAGVNYEQYF.

The chain joins TRBV28 to TRBJ2-1; D remains ambiguous. The ends were cut back, 5 bases at V and 0 bases at J, with 11 bases in the middle. Germline values: CDR1 MDHEN, CDR2 SYDVKM. The CDR3 is 15 amino acids. The CDR3 region has the DNA TGTGCCAGCAGTCCGCTGCTGAGCTCCTACAATGAGCAGTTCTTC. Residues: CASSPLLSSYNEQFF. Using reference TRBV28 and TRBJ2-1 for the parts outside the CDR3, the full variable domain is DVKVTQSSRYLVKRTGEKVFLECVQDMDHENMFWYRQDPGLGLRLIYFSYDVKMKEKGDIPEGYSVSREKKERFSLILESASTNQTSMYLCASSPLLSSYNEQFFGPGTRLTVL.

As regards this clone: A junction boundary mismatches the germline segment, possibly from a read error. The chain links TRBV2 to TRBJ2-7; no definite D call. The germline V gene encodes CDR1 SNHLY and CDR2 FYNNEI. This CDR3 contains 14 residues. CDR3 coding DNA: TGTGCCAGCCGTGAAGTCGTCCGATCCTACGAGCAGTACTTC. It encodes CASREVVRSYEQYF.

V gene TRBV28 combines with J gene TRBJ2-7, with TRBD1 matching 12 bases. The ends lost 6 bases at V and 6 bases at J; junction bases unmatched: 9. Germline loops: CDR1 MDHEN, CDR2 SYDVKM. This CDR3 contains 15 residues. CDR3 DNA sequence: TGTGCCAGCAGCCCCCCGGGACAGGGGGCGGGCGAGCAGTACTTC. The encoded protein is CASSPPGQGAGEQYF.

The chain is built from TRBV2 and TRBJ2-5; the match to TRBD2 covers 10 bases. Germline V CDR1 and CDR2: SNHLY, FYNNEI. The V and J ends lost 0 bases and 5 bases, in that order; junction bases with no gene match: 3. There are 15 residues in the CDR3. The CDR3 loop is CASSEAEAGGETQYF. CDR3 in DNA: TGTGCCAGCAGTGAAGCGGAAGCGGGAGGGGAGACCCAGTACTTC.

V and J are TRBV6-5 and TRBJ2-5; D possibly corresponds to TRBD1 (6 bases). The CDR3 runs 15 residues. Trimming took off 5 bases at V and 0 bases at J, with 13 bases between the two ends. CDR1 is MNHEY and CDR2 is SVGAGI in the germline V gene. CDR3 sequence: CASSRTVFYQETQYF. CDR3 bases: TGTGCCAGCAGTAGGACAGTTTTTTACCAAGAGACCCAGTACTTC.

About this clone: This CDR3 is also generated by other DNA sequences in the sample. The chain recombines TRBV9 with TRBJ2-7, with 7 bases lining up with TRBD2. CDR1 SGDLS and CDR2 YYNGEE come from the germline V gene. V lost 0 bases to trimming and J lost 3 bases; unmatched junction nucleotides: 6. CDR3 length: 15 amino acids. Here the CDR3 reads CASSVASGRDYEQYF. In nucleotides, the CDR3 is TGTGCCAGCAGCGTAGCGTCAGGGAGGGACTACGAGCAGTACTTC. Looking up the rest from reference TRBV9 and TRBJ2-7 gives the full variable domain: DSGVTQTPKHLITATGQRVTLRCSPRSGDLSVYWYQQSLDQGLQFLIQYYNGEERAKGNILERFSAQQFPDLHSELNLSSLELGDSALYFCASSVASGRDYEQYFGPGTRLTVT.

This clone was counted a few times. The V gene is TRBV11-2, the J gene TRBJ2-7, with a tentative D call TRBD1 (6 bases). TRBJ2-4 matches the DNA end more closely, so the J call is doubtful. The germline V gene encodes CDR1 SGHAT and CDR2 FQNNGV. The CDR3 contains 11 residues. The CDR3 bases are TGTGCCAGCAGCTCAGGGGACATTCAGTACTTC. Protein product: CASSSGDIQYF.

This clone has more than one count but fewer than ten. The chain recombines TRBV11-2 with TRBJ2-7; no clear D gene. From germline, CDR1 is SGHAT and CDR2 FQNNGV. The CDR3 is made up of 15 amino acids. V was pared by 0 bases and J by 6 bases, with 15 bases between. CDR3 in amino acids: CASSLDQLVSTEQYF. The CDR3 DNA is TGTGCCAGCAGCTTAGATCAGCTGGTCTCCACCGAGCAGTACTTC.

The chain couples TRBV28 to TRBJ2-7; D is unresolved. Per germline, CDR1 MDHEN and CDR2 SYDVKM. The CDR3 contains 12 residues. Trimming took 8 bases from V and 1 from J, leaving 9 bases between them. DNA of the CDR3: TGTGCCAGCCGGGCCCTTTCCTACGAGCAGTACTTC. It is translated as CASRALSYEQYF.

V usage is TRBV11-2 and J usage is TRBJ2-3; 8 positions match TRBD2. The V and J ends lost 5 bases and 4 bases, in that order; junction bases with no gene match: 14. CDR3 length: 17 residues. The germline V gene has CDR1 SGHAT and CDR2 FQNNGV. The CDR3 DNA reads TGTGCCAGCAGCCCCCCCAGCGGGAGAACCGGTTCAGATACGCAGTATTTT. Amino acids: CASSPPSGRTGSDTQYF.